This record concerns one T cell receptor beta chain sequence. The antigen remains undetermined. The sample carries other DNA sequences with the same CDR3. This entry belongs to a study of beta chain features in type 1 diabetes. The study, taken as a whole, reports: Shortening that was moderate but significant affected the TCRB CDR3s of Type 1 diabetes patients in all four CD4+ subsets.

Expressed TCRB transcripts were sequenced because the entire RNA isolate underwent reverse transcription. The data were produced by immunoSEQ multiplex PCR, yet TCRdb's version contains in-frame clones alone and is incomplete. The sample lists more than 300,000 clones, around an eighth occurring once. The sequenced sample was naive CD4+ T cells from blood. The source is a woman aged 18-35 years with type 1 diabetes.

CDR3 sequence: CSATGGYGYTF. The CDR3, as DNA: TGCAGTGCTACCGGTGGCTATGGCTACACCTTC. The J gene is TRBJ1-2, the V gene TRBV20-1; D gene uncertain. Trimming took off 4 bases at V and 4 bases at J, with 7 bases between the two ends. This CDR3 region has 11 residues. The germline V gene has CDR1 DFQATT and CDR2 SNEGSKA (reference sequence).